The clone carrying this T cell receptor (beta chain) was counted ten times or more. The sample belongs to a study of spatial heterogeneity in lung cancer. Across the study: Raw reads showed each unique TCR and UMI combination turning up more than ten times on average.

Time point given: blood at routine non-recurrence follow-up after resection. Each molecule of TCR cDNA was tagged with one unique molecular identifier. One entry per CDR3 protein, called by TCRdb with MiXCR from the 5' RACE reads. The sample consists of 39,000 or so distinct CDR3 sequences, approximately 10% of them appearing once. The length of the CDR3 is 15 residues. V was shortened by 2 bases and J by 2 bases, with 11 bases between the two germline ends. Germline CDR1 SGHVS, CDR2 FNYEAQ. V is TRBV7-6 and J is TRBJ2-3; D is unresolved. The sequencing here drew on PBMCs, taken at follow-up. The sequence was obtained from a female donor with early-stage non-small cell lung cancer. The CDR3 sequence is CASSLTWSLTDTQYF. In nucleotides, the CDR3 is TGTGCCAGCAGCTTAACGTGGTCCCTCACAGATACGCAGTATTTT.